The clone carrying this T cell receptor (beta chain) was found once. Its target is not known. Primers: 60 Vbeta forward and 13 Jbeta reverse. Clones were read by immunoSEQ multiplex PCR, and TCRdb kept only the in-frame ones, dropping some. The sample has 150,000 or so clones; about 80% are singletons. CDR3 size: 15 residues. Germline-derived CDR1 and CDR2 are MNHNY and SVGAGI (reference sequence). V shed 6 bases and J shed 0 bases, with 9 bases lying between them. This sample is part of a study of cytomegalovirus exposure and HLA in healthy donors. Notes on the study in general: Some V segments, including TRBV6-2 and TRBV6-3, were excluded as indistinguishable.

The V and J genes are TRBV6-6 and TRBJ1-6; TRBD1 might be the D (5 bases). The receptor was isolated from a man between 25 and 39 years old in good health and CMV-seropositive. The sample consisted of PBMCs. CDR3 nucleotides: TGTGCCAGCAGCAGGGATAGCTCCTATAATTCACCCCTCCACTTT. This encodes CASSRDSSYNSPLHF.